This T cell receptor (beta chain) was retrieved from a study of T cell responses to AZD1222 COVID-19 vaccine (dated by TCRdb to about 2021). For the wider study: AZD1222 recipients given second doses at about 4 weeks or at about 12 weeks were pooled, since spike-specific TCR depth and breadth were not found to differ between the two schedules. Trial participants were enrolled by age into subgroups of 18-55, 56-69 and 70-plus years, and around 150, 29 and 61 TCR-sequenced participants, respectively, were included in these subgroups. TCR sequencing was performed for about 250 trial participants, of whom 200 to 220 were given two doses of AZD1222 and around 25 were given two doses of MenACWY control vaccine. Broad study findings and their caveats: Because no day 14 peak-response samples were available, repertoires were characterized only after the peak T cell response. In the small 56-69-year group, the increase in depth fell short of significance, most likely because of low power. Epitopes outside the regions mutated in the B.1.351 and B.1.1.7 variants were reportedly recognized by nearly half of the unique spike-specific TCRs. Participants were mostly white British and included more females than males, and it was suggested by the authors that clonal diversity may have been underestimated. CD4 TCRs associated with the vaccine covered the entire spike protein, and the dominant responses were in regions 160-218 and 743-854. After two AZD1222 doses, both the breadth and the depth of spike-specific TCRs were significantly higher than at day 0 and than in MenACWY recipients. Conclusions about previously exposed vaccinees are limited because only six or seven AZD1222 recipients were SARS-CoV-2 seropositive at baseline.

Turning to this clone: Its antigen remains undetermined. Base qualities are not recorded, but no much larger clone differs from it by a single base.

The CDR3 regions of human TCRbeta chains were analyzed by immunosequencing. The authors' analysis ran thus. Repertoire TCRs were checked for matches against a reference library of SARS-CoV-2-specific TCRs that had been generated using the MIRA antigen-specificity platform. Breadth meant the fraction of unique TCRs that were SARS-CoV-2-associated, whereas depth meant the fraction of total T cells that were SARS-CoV-2-associated. Using the MIRA data, each spike-specific TCR was assigned both to the spike region to which the TCR was reactive and to a CD4 or CD8 class. Log10-transformed breadth and depth values were compared by one-way ANOVA with Sidak's multiple comparisons tests. Imported from immuneACCESS, the table was reduced by TCRdb to in-frame sequences with V and J called. These copies leave out some clones; in studies compared against another copy, an unresolved V gene accounts for under half, and the cause of the remainder is not known. The V and J calls and clone size come from that table; D and trimming were worked out from the DNA. Present in this sample are roughly 120,000 clones, around 90% of which were seen just once. The ten largest make up 4.5% to 6.5% of the sample.

The germline V and J ends show losses of 5 bases and 6 bases respectively, and no gene match explains 1 base of the junction. Taken from the germline V gene (reference sequence), the CDR1 and CDR2 loops are MNHEY and SMNVEV. The CDR3, cysteine through phenylalanine, is 12 amino acids long. Here the CDR3 DNA is all that survives: 36 bases in frame from base 1. This specimen's time point label, per the study, means: baseline before first vaccination. Samples from vaccinated people were obtained from the UK trials COV001 and COV002, which included a single-blind randomized controlled phase 2/3 trial of AZD1222 (ChAdOx1 nCoV-19) in healthy adults. For TCRbeta chain sequencing, PBMC samples from trial participants were taken at day 0 and at day 28 after the second dose.

The receptor was derived from an adult in good health. The rearranged chain carries TRBV27 and TRBJ1-2; 9 junctional bases match TRBD1. The starting material was peripheral blood, obtained on day 0 of AZD1222 vaccination. Here the CDR3 is given as CASSRTGDGYTF. The DNA reads TGTGCCAGCAGTAGGACAGGGGATGGCTACACCTTC.